Listed below are T cell receptor beta chains from one sample, sequenced in a study of OX40 agonist ivuxolimab in advanced cancers. TCRdb's copy holds only in-frame clones and misses some; the assay was immunoSEQ multiplex PCR. The sample records tens of thousands of clones, about 83% being singletons. The material was CD4+ or CD8+ T cells sorted from blood, obtained in a trial of the OX40 agonist ivuxolimab. These receptors were taken from an adult with an advanced solid tumor such as melanoma, head and neck, liver or kidney cancer. Both conserved end residues are part of each CDR3. A D gene is named only where the DNA matches it firmly. Only part of the rows carry a size: once, few, many, or a class if the clone is expanded.

d_call j_call v_call clone_size cdr3_nt cdr3_aa
. TRBJ2-5 TRBV7-2 . TGTGCCAGCAGCTTAGACGGGACCCCCGGGGAGGCCCAGTACTTC CASSLDGTPGEAQYF
. TRBJ1-1 TRBV4-2 once TGTGCCAGCAGCCCGTTGGATGCTGTAACTGAAGCTTTCTTT CASSPLDAVTEAFF
TRBD1 TRBJ2-2 TRBV10-3 . TGTGCCATCAGTCAGGGACAGGGACGTACCGGGGAGCTGTTTTTT CAISQGQGRTGELFF
. TRBJ2-5 TRBV4-1 . TGCGCCAGCAGCCAAGAAGGTCCGGAGGATCTACAAGAGACCCAGTACTTC CASSQEGPEDLQETQYF
. TRBJ1-1 TRBV27 . TGTGCCAGCAGCCCAGGGGCCCCAGCTGAAAAAGCTTTCTTT CASSPGAPAEKAFF
TRBD1 TRBJ1-5 TRBV5-1 . TGCGCCAGCAGCTTGGCAGGGACAGGTAATCAGCCCCAGCATTTT CASSLAGTGNQPQHF
. TRBJ2-1 TRBV28 . TGTGCCAGCAAGGAGATAAACAATGAGCAGTTCTTC CASKEINNEQFF
. TRBJ1-1 TRBV5-1 . TGCGCCAGCAGCCGGGGATTTACCAACACTGAAGCTTTCTTT CASSRGFTNTEAFF
. TRBJ2-3 TRBV10-1 . TGCGCCAGCAGTGTCTTACCCGCCCGGTGGGGCCCCTACACAGATACGCAGTATTTT CASSVLPARWGPYTDTQYF
TRBD1 TRBJ2-2 TRBV10-1 . TGCGCCAGCAGTTTTTCCGGGACAGACAACACCGGGGAGCTGTTTTTT CASSFSGTDNTGELFF
. TRBJ2-5 TRBV7-3 . TGTGCCAGCAGTCTAGACAGGCAAGAGACCCAGTACTTC CASSLDRQETQYF
. TRBJ1-1 TRBV7-6 . TGTGCCAGCAGCCCCCGAATGAACACTGAAGCTTTCTTT CASSPRMNTEAFF
. TRBJ1-3 TRBV10-3 once TGTGCCATCAGTGAGTCGTCATCCCGAAACACCATATATTTT CAISESSSRNTIYF
TRBD1 TRBJ1-4 TRBV30 . TGTGCCTGGAGGGGGAGACAGGGGGATTTTGAAAAACTGTTTTTT CAWRGRQGDFEKLFF
TRBD2 TRBJ2-2 TRBV9 . TGTGCCAGCAGCGCGACTAGCGGGGCCGGGGAGCTGTTTTTT CASSATSGAGELFF
. TRBJ1-2 TRBV5-6 . TGTGCCAGCAGCAACCCGGGACAAATGGGGTTCGGCTACACCTTC CASSNPGQMGFGYTF
. TRBJ1-3 TRBV7-2 . TGTGCCAGCAGCATTGGGACGGATGGAAACACCATATATTTT CASSIGTDGNTIYF
TRBD2 TRBJ2-1 TRBV5-1 . TGCGCCAGCAGCTCAAGGACTAGCGGGGGATACAATGAGCAGTTCTTC CASSSRTSGGYNEQFF
. TRBJ2-2 TRBV14 . TGTGCCAGCAGCCAAGATCAGGGGAACGCCGGGGAGCTGTTTTTT CASSQDQGNAGELFF
. TRBJ1-2 TRBV18 few TGTGCCAGCTTCACCACCAGGGATGGGGTTTCGACCTTC CASFTTRDGVSTF
. TRBJ2-6 TRBV5-5 . TGTGCCAGCAGCTTCGCGGGACCCAGGGAATGGTCTGGGGCCAACGTCCTGACTTTC CASSFAGPREWSGANVLTF
. TRBJ2-5 TRBV27 . TGTGCCAGCTGGGGGGCAGGAGAAGAGACCCAGTACTTC CASWGAGEETQYF
. TRBJ1-2 TRBV5-6 . TGTGCCAGCAGCTTGGCGGGGGGGTATGGCTACACCTTC CASSLAGGYGYTF
. TRBJ2-7 TRBV6-1 . TGTGCCAGCAGTGGGGCAGGGACCTACGAGCAGTACTTC CASSGAGTYEQYF
. TRBJ1-1 TRBV28 once TGTGCCAGCAGACCCTACGACAGATCTACGATTGAAGCTTTCTTT CASRPYDRSTIEAFF
TRBD1 TRBJ2-1 TRBV5-1 . TGCGCCAGCAGCCATGCCGGGGGACAGGGTGTTAATGAGCAGTTCTTC CASSHAGGQGVNEQFF
TRBD1 TRBJ2-7 TRBV6-1 . TGTGCCAGCAGTGAAGGGGACAGGGTAATACGAGGGCAGTACTTC CASSEGDRVIRGQYF
TRBD2 TRBJ2-3 TRBV18 . TGTGCCAGCTTCCAGCGGGAGACAGATACGCAGTATTTT CASFQRETDTQYF
. TRBJ1-5 TRBV5-5 . TGTGCCAGCAGCCCCCTAAGGGGCAGGGATCAGCCCCAGCATTTT CASSPLRGRDQPQHF
. TRBJ2-5 TRBV7-2 . TGTGCCAGCAGCTTAGCGTGGCAGGAGACCCAGTACTTC CASSLAWQETQYF
. TRBJ1-1 TRBV28 . TGTGCCAGCAGTTTTTACAAGATGAACACTGAGGCTTTCTTT CASSFYKMNTEAFF
TRBD2 TRBJ2-3 TRBV7-6 . TGTGCCAGCAGCTTAGTAGGACTAGCGTCTGATACGCAGTATTTT CASSLVGLASDTQYF
. TRBJ1-5 TRBV28 . TGTGCCAGCAGTTTAGGTCCGACGGGAGATCAGCCCCAGCATTTT CASSLGPTGDQPQHF
. TRBJ2-7 TRBV10-3 . TGTGCCATCAGTGAGTCTCCCAGGCGCGAGCAGTACTTC CAISESPRREQYF
. TRBJ2-7 TRBV27 . TGTGCCAGCAGTTTATCCCTTACTGGGGGCTACGAGCAGTACTTC CASSLSLTGGYEQYF
. TRBJ1-2 TRBV5-8 . TGTGCCAGCAGCTTGGCCGGGGAGGGAAGGAGTGGCTACACCTTC CASSLAGEGRSGYTF
TRBD2 TRBJ2-7 TRBV13 . TGTGCCAGCAGCTCCAACCAAGGGACTAGCCCCTACGAGCAGTACTTC CASSSNQGTSPYEQYF
TRBD1 TRBJ1-5 TRBV30 . TGTGCCTGGAGGGATGGGACAGGGAATCAGCCCCAGCATTTT CAWRDGTGNQPQHF
. TRBJ2-7 TRBV5-1 once TGCGCCAGCAGCTTATCGGGGGTCTACGAGCAGTACTTC CASSLSGVYEQYF
. TRBJ1-3 TRBV18 . TGTGCCAGCTCACCAGAGCCGGGAGGAAACACCATATATTTT CASSPEPGGNTIYF
. TRBJ1-5 TRBV28 . TGTGCCAGCAGGGACAGAGGGGCCACCAATCAGCCCCAGCATTTT CASRDRGATNQPQHF
TRBD2 TRBJ2-3 TRBV27 . TGTGCCAGCGGGACTAGCGGATACACAGATACGCAGTATTTT CASGTSGYTDTQYF
TRBD1 TRBJ1-3 TRBV30 . TGTGCCTGGAGTGGGGACAGGCCTAGCTCTGGAAACACCATATATTTT CAWSGDRPSSGNTIYF
. TRBJ2-2 TRBV6-1 . TGTGCCAGCAGTGAAGGAATCGCCGAAGGTTTACCCGGGGAGCTGTTTTTT CASSEGIAEGLPGELFF
TRBD2 TRBJ2-5 TRBV4-2 . TGTGCCAGCAGCAGGAGCAAGCGGGGGGGCCAAGAGACCCAGTACTTC CASSRSKRGGQETQYF
. TRBJ1-2 TRBV6-5 . TGTGCCAGCAGTTATCGGGACACGTACTATGGCTACACCTTC CASSYRDTYYGYTF
TRBD1 TRBJ1-2 TRBV19 few TGTGCCAGTAGTAGAGGACAGGGGGGGAATGGCTACACCTTC CASSRGQGGNGYTF
. TRBJ2-2 TRBV28 . TGTGCCACCTCCAACAGGGTTTCGAACACCGGGGAGCTGTTTTTT CATSNRVSNTGELFF